The present TCR beta chain was sequenced within a study of shared clonotypes between healthy human individuals. Original data processing: In the immunoSEQ data, sequences were junction-only and lacked quality scores, so filtering differed. This table comes from immunoSEQ multiplex PCR, and its TCRdb copy is limited to in-frame clones, with some not included. The V and J calls and clone size come from that table; D and trimming were worked out from the DNA. The table lists about 2.3 million clones, over 90% of them singletons. The sequenced material came from naive CD4+ T cells from PBMCs. Subset defined: CD45RA+ positively selected. The clonotype originates from a man between 18 and 35 years old in good health. Some clones in this sample may be carry-over from other donors' samples.

The CDR3 loop is CASSETGETQYF. CDR3 sequence (DNA): TGCGCCAGCAGTGAGACGGGGGAGACCCAGTACTTC. The gene calls are TRBV10-2 and TRBJ2-5; D perhaps matches TRBD2 (5 bases). Germline V gene lookup returns CDR1 WSHSY and CDR2 SAAADI. V was clipped by 2 bases and J by 5 bases, with 6 bases between them. The CDR3 covers 12 residues.